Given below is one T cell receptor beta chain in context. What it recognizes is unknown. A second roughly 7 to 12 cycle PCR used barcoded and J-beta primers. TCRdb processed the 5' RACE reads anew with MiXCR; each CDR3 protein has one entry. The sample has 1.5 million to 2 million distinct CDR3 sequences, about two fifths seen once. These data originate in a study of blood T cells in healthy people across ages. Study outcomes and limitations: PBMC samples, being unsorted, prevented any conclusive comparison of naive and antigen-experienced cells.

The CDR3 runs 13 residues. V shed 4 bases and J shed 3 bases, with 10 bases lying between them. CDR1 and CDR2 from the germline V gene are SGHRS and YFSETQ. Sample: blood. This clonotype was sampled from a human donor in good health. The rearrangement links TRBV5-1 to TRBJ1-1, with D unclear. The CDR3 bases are TGCGCCAGCAGCAGGGTCGTGGACACTGAAGCTTTCTTT. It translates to CASSRVVDTEAFF. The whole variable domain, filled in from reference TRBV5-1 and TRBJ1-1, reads KAGVTQTPRYLIKTRGQQVTLSCSPISGHRSVSWYQQTPGQGLQFLFEYFSETQRNKGNFPGRFSGRQFSNSRSEMNVSTLELGDSALYLCASSRVVDTEAFFGQGTRLTVV.